These T cell receptor beta chains were read from a single sample in a study of OX40 agonist ivuxolimab in advanced cancers. Clones were sequenced by immunoSEQ multiplex PCR, and TCRdb holds only the in-frame ones, with some missing. The table shows more than 65,000 clones, with approximately 88% occurring only once. The sample in question was CD4+ or CD8+ T cells sorted from blood, obtained in a trial of the OX40 agonist ivuxolimab. Receptors originate from an adult with an advanced solid tumor such as melanoma, head and neck, liver or kidney cancer. Each CDR3 is given with its conserved first and last residue. The order of the fields is J gene, V gene, clone size, D gene, CDR3 DNA, CDR3 protein. A D gene is named only where the DNA matches it firmly. Clone size is shown for a subset of rows, as once, few, many or a class of expanded clone.

TRBJ1-5	TRBV6-5	NA	TRBD1	TGTGCCAGTACCTCATCGGACAGGAATCAGCCCCAGCATTTT	CASTSSDRNQPQHF
TRBJ2-1	TRBV5-1	NA	TRBD2	TGCGCCAGCAGCTTAGGAGCGGGGGGGCCCCCCTACAATGAGCAGTTCTTC	CASSLGAGGPPYNEQFF
TRBJ1-6	TRBV5-4	NA	NA	TGTGCCAGCAGCTTGGCCTCCCCAGGGGCCTATAATTCACCCCTCCACTTT	CASSLASPGAYNSPLHF
TRBJ2-3	TRBV5-1	NA	NA	TGCGCCAGCAGCTTCGGACAGCCAACTAGCACAGATACGCAGTATTTT	CASSFGQPTSTDTQYF
TRBJ1-3	TRBV19	NA	NA	TGTGCCAGTAGTAAGGGTAGCTCTGGAAACACCATATATTTT	CASSKGSSGNTIYF
TRBJ1-2	TRBV5-4	NA	TRBD1	TGTGCCAGCAGCTTAAGGGACAGCTATGGCTACACCTTC	CASSLRDSYGYTF
TRBJ1-2	TRBV6-5	few	TRBD1	TGTGCCAGCAGCCGCCCGGACAGGAACAATGGCTACACCTTC	CASSRPDRNNGYTF
TRBJ1-1	TRBV19	NA	TRBD1	TGTGCCAGTAGTCGACAGGGGAACACTGAAGCTTTCTTT	CASSRQGNTEAFF
TRBJ2-1	TRBV5-4	NA	TRBD1	TGTGCCAGCAGCCCGGGACAGAACTACAATGAGCAGTTCTTC	CASSPGQNYNEQFF
TRBJ1-1	TRBV28	NA	NA	TGTGCCAGCTCCCCCTATGGCGCCGCGACTGAAGCTTTCTTT	CASSPYGAATEAFF
TRBJ2-6	TRBV28	NA	NA	TGTGCCAGCAGTCCATCTGGGGCCAACGTCCTGACTTTC	CASSPSGANVLTF
TRBJ1-1	TRBV29-1	few	TRBD1	TGCAGCGTCCAGGGGGTCACTGAAGCTTTCTTT	CSVQGVTEAFF
TRBJ1-1	TRBV5-8	NA	NA	TGTGCCAGCAGCTCATGGCGGAACACTGAAGCTTTCTTT	CASSSWRNTEAFF
TRBJ1-2	TRBV6-5	NA	TRBD1	TGTGCCAGCAGTTACTCGAATCCAGGGACAGATGGCTACACCTTC	CASSYSNPGTDGYTF
TRBJ1-6	TRBV19	NA	NA	TGTGCCAGTAGTCCCCAGGGAAATTCACCCCTCCACTTT	CASSPQGNSPLHF
TRBJ1-1	TRBV7-3	NA	NA	TGTGCCAGCAGCCAACGACAGGAGTTGGAAGCTTTCTTT	CASSQRQELEAFF
TRBJ1-1	TRBV21-1	NA	NA	TGTGGAAACACTGAAGCTTTCTTT	CGNTEAFF
TRBJ2-1	TRBV5-6	NA	NA	TGTGCCAGCAGTCTCGTAAGGGATGAGCAGTTCTTC	CASSLVRDEQFF
TRBJ1-1	TRBV6-5	NA	TRBD1	TGTGCCAGCACTCCCCCGGGGGACAGTGAAGCTTTCTTT	CASTPPGDSEAFF
TRBJ2-3	TRBV7-9	NA	TRBD2	TGTGCCAGCAGCCGGACTAGCGGGGGAGCAGATACGCAGTATTTT	CASSRTSGGADTQYF
TRBJ2-7	TRBV7-2	NA	NA	TGTGCCAGCAGCTTGTCCGGTGTATACGAGCAGTACTTC	CASSLSGVYEQYF
TRBJ2-1	TRBV7-2	NA	NA	TGTGCCAGCAGCTTATGGGCAGACACCTACAATGAGCAGTTCTTC	CASSLWADTYNEQFF
TRBJ1-1	TRBV7-6	NA	TRBD1	TGTGCCAGCAGCCACGGACAGGACACTGAAGCTTTCTTT	CASSHGQDTEAFF
TRBJ1-2	TRBV19	NA	TRBD1	TGTGCCAGTACCCTAGGACAGGGCTATGGCTACACCTTC	CASTLGQGYGYTF
TRBJ1-1	TRBV18	NA	NA	TGTGCCAGCTCACCACCCGCAGGGGCGGAGAACACTGAAGCTTTCTTT	CASSPPAGAENTEAFF
TRBJ2-6	TRBV5-5	NA	NA	TGTGCCAGCAGCTTGGGCCCCATGACTGGGGCCAACGTCCTGACTTTC	CASSLGPMTGANVLTF
TRBJ2-7	TRBV6-1	NA	NA	TGTGCCAGCAGGTCAACAGGGTTTCGGTACGAGCAGTACTTC	CASRSTGFRYEQYF
TRBJ1-6	TRBV10-3	NA	NA	TGTGCCATCAGTGAGTCGGCCTTATTTAATTCACCCCTCCACTTT	CAISESALFNSPLHF
TRBJ2-7	TRBV27	NA	NA	TGTGCCAGCAGTTTATCCCCGGGACCGAAGACCTACGAGCAGTACTTC	CASSLSPGPKTYEQYF
TRBJ2-7	TRBV15	NA	NA	TGTGCCACCAGCAGAGATCTCGGATACCCCTACGAGCAGTACTTC	CATSRDLGYPYEQYF
TRBJ1-5	TRBV6-1	once	NA	TGTGCCAGCAGTGAAGGGCCGGGACAGCCCCAGCATTTT	CASSEGPGQPQHF
TRBJ2-1	TRBV2	NA	NA	TGTGCCAGCAGTCGAGACAGCTACAATGAGCAGTTCTTC	CASSRDSYNEQFF
TRBJ1-1	TRBV2	NA	NA	TGTGCCAGCAGTGGGGACATGAACACTGAAGCTTTCTTT	CASSGDMNTEAFF
TRBJ2-5	TRBV25-1	NA	TRBD1	TGTGCCAGCACCATACAGGGGGCTGGAGAGACCCAGTACTTC	CASTIQGAGETQYF
TRBJ1-1	TRBV28	once	NA	TGTGCCAGCAGTTTATCGAAGAGGGAAGCTTTCTTT	CASSLSKREAFF
TRBJ2-2	TRBV18	NA	NA	TGTGCCAGCTCACCACGTACGCCCTCGAACACCGGGGAGCTGTTTTTT	CASSPRTPSNTGELFF